Below are 27 T cell receptor beta chains sequenced from a single sample in a study of blood T cell repertoires in COVID-19. The assay was immunoSEQ multiplex PCR, and TCRdb's table has in-frame clones only and misses some. Counted here are approximately 150,000 clones, approximately 89% occurring once; the ten biggest clones make up roughly a tenth. What was sequenced was peripheral blood. These receptor sequences come from a man aged 55 to 70 with active or convalescent COVID-19.

This chain connects TRBV6-5 to TRBJ2-2; 8 bases are a match to TRBD2. This CDR3 is built from 15 residues. Germline V gene sequence: CDR1 MNHEY, CDR2 SVGAGI. V lost 5 bases, J lost 3 bases, and 5 bases stayed unmatched. CDR3 sequence reads: CASSPGTRYTGELFF. The CDR3 DNA reads as TGTGCCAGCAGTCCCGGGACTAGATACACCGGGGAGCTGTTTTTT.

The rearrangement joins TRBV6-5 to TRBJ2-7; 8 bases fit TRBD2. CDR1 is MNHEY, CDR2 SVGAGI, per germline. CDR3 length: 14 amino acids. J was trimmed by 0 bases and V by 6 bases; bases with no gene match: 4. The CDR3 nucleotides read TGTGCCAGCAGCCGGACTAGCCTCTCCTACGAGCAGTACTTC. As protein: CASSRTSLSYEQYF.

The chain carries TRBV6-1 and TRBJ1-5; D unclear. The germline CDR1 and CDR2 sequences are MNHNS and SASEGT. The CDR3 totals 13 residues. V dropped 1 base and J dropped 4 bases, with 5 bases sitting between them. In DNA, the CDR3 is TGTGCCAGCAGTGAAGTCGGGAATCAGCCCCAGCATTTT. Amino acids: CASSEVGNQPQHF.

V and J are TRBV30 and TRBJ2-2; 8 positions agree with TRBD1. Germline CDR1 reads GTSNPN; CDR2 reads SVGIG (reference sequence). V trimming: 5 bases; J trimming: 4 bases; junction bases outside the gene matches: 3. The CDR3 runs to 13 residues. The chain's CDR3 is CAWAGQGTGELFF. CDR3 coding DNA: TGTGCCTGGGCCGGACAGGGCACCGGGGAGCTGTTTTTT. The full variable domain, rest sourced from reference TRBV30 and TRBJ2-2, is SQTIHQWPATLVQPVGSPLSLECTVEGTSNPNLYWYRQAAGRGLQLLFYSVGIGQISSEVPQNLSASRPQDRQFILSSKKLLLSDSGFYLCAWAGQGTGELFFGEGSRLTVL.

The chain couples TRBV24-1 to TRBJ2-5, with a weak D call TRBD2 (6 bases). The ends were cut back, 3 bases at V and 0 bases at J, with 10 bases in the middle. The CDR3 is made up of 15 amino acids. Germline values: CDR1 KGHDR, CDR2 SFDVKD. The CDR3 nucleotides read TGTGCCACCAGTGATCCCTGGGACTACCAAGAGACCCAGTACTTC. Protein product: CATSDPWDYQETQYF.

The V call is TRBV3-1 (or the pseudogene TRBV3-2), the J call TRBJ2-1, with D possibly being TRBD1 (6 bases). CDR1 and CDR2 (germline): LGHDT, YNNKEL (reference sequence). V was cut by 7 bases and J by 2 bases, with 9 bases left in between. CDR3 size: 13 residues. Written as DNA, the CDR3 is TGTGCCAGCACAGGGGTCCCCTACAATGAGCAGTTCTTC. Protein product: CASTGVPYNEQFF.

Note on this clone: Within the sample, other DNA sequences also encode this same CDR3. The genes are TRBV10-3 and TRBJ1-2, with 9 bases matching TRBD1. Germline lookup yields CDR1 ENHRY and CDR2 SYGVKD. This CDR3 has 13 residues. With V trimmed by 6 bases and J by 3 bases, 2 bases remained unmatched. The CDR3 protein is CAIRDRGDYGYTF. The CDR3, as DNA: TGTGCCATCAGAGACAGGGGGGACTATGGCTACACCTTC.

This clone was seen a single time. The V gene is TRBV5-1, the J gene TRBJ1-2; D may be TRBD1 (5 bases). CDR3 length equals 13 residues. Trimming took off 4 bases at V and 4 bases at J, with 11 bases between the two ends. Germline CDR1 reads SGHRS; CDR2 reads YFSETQ. The CDR3 DNA reads as TGCGCCAGCAGCGCGTCCGGGGGCTATGGCTACACCTTC. It yields the protein CASSASGGYGYTF.

The chain has TRBV28 and TRBJ1-2; TRBD1 agrees at 7 bases. Germline values: CDR1 MDHEN, CDR2 SYDVKM. The CDR3 loop spans 15 amino acids. After removal of 5 bases from V and 0 bases from J, the junction contained 6 bases not matched to a gene. The chain's CDR3 is CASSLRQGANYGYTF. Written as DNA, the CDR3 is TGTGCCAGCAGTCTCCGACAGGGAGCTAACTATGGCTACACCTTC.

The chain is built from TRBV28 and TRBJ1-3; D gene unclear. Germline V lookup: CDR1 MDHEN, CDR2 SYDVKM. Trimming shortened V by 5 bases and J by 4 bases, and 18 bases separated the two germline ends. The CDR3 runs 16 residues. CDR3: CASSPVLLGAGNTIYF. The CDR3 bases are TGTGCCAGCAGTCCGGTCCTTCTGGGAGCAGGAAACACCATATATTTT.

The gene calls are TRBV30 and TRBJ1-2; 9 bases agree with TRBD1. Looked up from germline, CDR1 is GTSNPN and CDR2 is SVGIG (reference sequence). The ends lost 3 bases at V and 4 bases at J; junction bases unmatched: 6. The CDR3 runs to 14 residues. The CDR3 DNA reads TGTGCCTGGAGGGGACAGGGAACGGGCTATGGCTACACCTTC. Translating gives CAWRGQGTGYGYTF.

The chain couples TRBV19 to TRBJ1-2, with D unclear. The V end was cut by 1 base, the J end by 1 base, with 4 bases between. CDR1 LNHDA and CDR2 SQIVND come from the germline V gene (reference sequence). This CDR3 comprises 13 residues. In DNA, the CDR3 is TGTGCCAGTAGTATAGTCGGTAACTATGGCTACACCTTC. Translated, it gives CASSIVGNYGYTF.

The rearrangement uses TRBV5-1 and TRBJ2-1; 7 positions match TRBD1. This CDR3 has 14 residues. Germline V gene lookup returns CDR1 SGHRS and CDR2 YFSETQ. Germline trimming cut 8 bases from V and 0 bases from J; bases unmatched to any gene: 5. The CDR3 DNA is TGCGCCAGTACAGGGGTCCCCTCCTACAATGAGCAGTTCTTC. Encoded protein: CASTGVPSYNEQFF.

J is TRBJ1-4 and V is TRBV7-6; D is unclear. V shed 7 bases and J shed 8 bases, with 14 bases lying between them. Per the germline V gene, CDR1 is SGHVS and CDR2 is FNYEAQ. The CDR3 is 13 amino acids. The CDR3 region is CASTLLGGEKLFF. The CDR3 DNA reads as TGTGCCAGCACCCTTCTGGGAGGGGAAAAACTGTTTTTT.

The chain recombines TRBV28 with TRBJ2-5; D is possibly TRBD2 (6 bases). The V end was cut by 6 bases, the J end by 1 base, with 9 bases between. Per the germline V gene, CDR1 is MDHEN and CDR2 is SYDVKM. The CDR3 extends over 13 amino acids. The CDR3 region has the DNA TGTGCCAGCAGGGGACTTGTCCAAGAGACCCAGTACTTC. Its translation is CASRGLVQETQYF.

This chain uses TRBV7-8 with TRBJ2-5; D gene uncertain. The germline gives CDR1 SGHVS, CDR2 FQNEAQ. Trimming removed 2 bases at V and 1 base at J, with 14 bases between. This CDR3 spans 16 amino acids. The CDR3 nucleotides read TGTGCCAGCAGCTTATCGCCCGGTAGCTTCCAAGAGACCCAGTACTTC. This translates into CASSLSPGSFQETQYF.

V usage is TRBV15 and J usage is TRBJ2-1; TRBD2 agrees at 13 bases. The CDR3 has 17 amino acids. The ends lost 4 bases at V and 0 bases at J; junction bases unmatched: 3. Germline CDR1 is LNHNV and CDR2 is YYDKDF (reference sequence). CDR3 amino acids: CATSTTSGRASYNEQFF. The CDR3 DNA is TGTGCCACCAGCACCACTAGCGGGAGGGCCTCCTACAATGAGCAGTTCTTC.

The chain recombines TRBV24-1 with TRBJ1-1, with 8 bases identical to TRBD1. The CDR3 consists of 13 residues. Looked up from germline, CDR1 is KGHDR and CDR2 is SFDVKD. Trimming took 3 bases from V and 9 from J; bases not matched to a gene: 5. CDR3 sequence: CATSDPPRGQAFF. CDR3 sequence (DNA): TGTGCCACCAGTGATCCCCCCAGGGGGCAAGCTTTCTTT.

The V gene is TRBV7-8, the J gene TRBJ1-3; 7 bases agree with TRBD1. CDR1 is SGHVS and CDR2 is FQNEAQ in the germline V gene. The CDR3 totals 17 residues. The V segment lost 5 bases and the J segment 0 bases; nucleotides outside the gene matches: 10. CDR3 residues: CASSAWDSLSSGNTIYF. CDR3 DNA: TGTGCCAGCAGCGCATGGGACAGCTTAAGCTCTGGAAACACCATATATTTT.

The chain couples TRBV11-2 to TRBJ2-1; 8 bases agree with TRBD1. V was pared by 0 bases and J by 3 bases, with 1 base of the junction left unmatched. Germline CDR1 and CDR2: SGHAT and FQNNGV. This CDR3 contains 15 residues. The CDR3 bases are TGTGCCAGCAGCTTAGAGGACAGGGTCTACAATGAGCAGTTCTTC. This codes for CASSLEDRVYNEQFF. Drawing the rest from reference TRBV11-2 and TRBJ2-1, the complete variable domain is EAGVAQSPRYKIIEKRQSVAFWCNPISGHATLYWYQQILGQGPKLLIQFQNNGVVDDSQLPKDRFSAERLKGVDSTLKIQPAKLEDSAVYLCASSLEDRVYNEQFFGPGTRLTVL.

The V gene is TRBV19, the J gene TRBJ2-7, with D tentatively TRBD1 (6 bases). The CDR3 sequence is 18 residues long. Germline-derived CDR1 and CDR2 are LNHDA and SQIVND (reference sequence). V was clipped by 1 base and J by 2 bases, with 21 bases between them. CDR3 nucleotides: TGTGCCAGTAGTATAGGGGTTGGGGCAGGGGATAGGACCTACGAGCAGTACTTC. Residues: CASSIGVGAGDRTYEQYF.

The rearrangement joins TRBV19 to TRBJ2-5; 8 nucleotides agree with TRBD2. Germline CDR1 LNHDA, CDR2 SQIVND (reference sequence). The CDR3 has 13 amino acids. Trimming removed 5 bases from V and 2 bases from J; junction bases left unmatched: 1. The CDR3: CASSSGGQETQYF. CDR3 bases: TGTGCCAGTAGTTCGGGGGGGCAAGAGACCCAGTACTTC.

The rearrangement joins TRBV5-1 to TRBJ2-1, with D possibly being TRBD1 (6 bases). Germline-derived CDR1 and CDR2 are SGHRS and YFSETQ. CDR3 length: 15 residues. Between the trimmed V and J ends, which lost 0 bases and 1 base, there was a span of 8 bases. The CDR3 here is CASSLEGGSYNEQFF. The CDR3 DNA reads TGCGCCAGCAGCTTGGAAGGGGGTTCCTACAATGAGCAGTTCTTC.

The gene calls are TRBV28 and TRBJ2-2, with 7 bases identical to TRBD1. The V gene's germline CDR1 is MDHEN and CDR2 SYDVKM. V trimming: 5 bases; J trimming: 4 bases; junction bases outside the gene matches: 4. The CDR3 totals 14 residues. The CDR3 nucleotides are TGTGCCAGCAGTAGACAGGGAACCACCGGGGAGCTGTTTTTT. It encodes CASSRQGTTGELFF.

The chain links TRBV24-1 to TRBJ2-1; D not certain. Per germline, CDR1 KGHDR and CDR2 SFDVKD. The CDR3 contains 15 residues. V shed 3 bases and J shed 6 bases, with 14 bases lying between them. CDR3 sequence: CATSDLGVSVNEQFF. For the CDR3, the DNA is TGTGCCACCAGTGATCTTGGTGTCTCGGTCAATGAGCAGTTCTTC.

The CDR3 nucleotides are TGTGCCAGCAGCCTCAGGGTCCATGAGCAGTTCTTC. Protein product: CASSLRVHEQFF. This sequence joins TRBV9 and TRBJ2-1; the D gene is possibly TRBD1 (5 bases). The V gene's germline CDR1 is SGDLS and CDR2 YYNGEE. Trimming took off 4 bases at V and 8 bases at J, with 10 bases between the two ends. CDR3 length equals 12 residues.

V and J are TRBV29-1 and TRBJ1-3; D is ambiguous. The CDR3 is made up of 13 amino acids. CDR1 is SQVTM, CDR2 ANQGSEA, per germline. V lost 4 bases, J lost 1 base, and 8 bases lay in between. CDR3 amino acids: CSVAAGSGNTIYF. The CDR3 nucleotides read TGCAGCGTTGCCGCGGGATCTGGAAACACCATATATTTT.